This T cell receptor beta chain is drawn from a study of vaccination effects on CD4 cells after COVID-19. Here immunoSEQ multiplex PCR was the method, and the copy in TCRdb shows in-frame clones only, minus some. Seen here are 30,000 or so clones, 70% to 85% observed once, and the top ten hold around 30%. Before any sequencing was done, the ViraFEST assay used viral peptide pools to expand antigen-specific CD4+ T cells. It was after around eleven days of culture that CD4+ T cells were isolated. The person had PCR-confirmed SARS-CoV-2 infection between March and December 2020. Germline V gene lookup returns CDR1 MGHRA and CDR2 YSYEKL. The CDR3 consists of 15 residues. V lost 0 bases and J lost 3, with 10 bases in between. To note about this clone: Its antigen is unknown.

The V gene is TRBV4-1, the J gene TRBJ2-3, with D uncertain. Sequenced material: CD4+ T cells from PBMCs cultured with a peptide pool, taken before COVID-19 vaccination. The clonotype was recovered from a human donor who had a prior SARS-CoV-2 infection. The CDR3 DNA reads TGCGCCAGCAGCCAAGAACTGAGCCCAACAGATACGCAGTATTTT. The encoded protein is CASSQELSPTDTQYF.